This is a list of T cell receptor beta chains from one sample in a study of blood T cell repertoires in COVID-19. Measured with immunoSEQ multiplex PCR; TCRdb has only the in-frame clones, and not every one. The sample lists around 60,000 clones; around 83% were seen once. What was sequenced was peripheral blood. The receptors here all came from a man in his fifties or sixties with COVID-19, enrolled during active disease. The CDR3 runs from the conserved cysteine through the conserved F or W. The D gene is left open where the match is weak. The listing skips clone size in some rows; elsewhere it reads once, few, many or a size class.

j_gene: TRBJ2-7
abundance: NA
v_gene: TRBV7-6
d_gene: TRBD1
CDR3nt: TGTGCCAGCAGCTTAGATCCGGGACAGGGGGCCTCCGAGCAGTACTTC
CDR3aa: CASSLDPGQGASEQYF

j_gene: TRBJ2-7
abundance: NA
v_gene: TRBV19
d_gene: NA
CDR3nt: TGTGCCAGTAGTAGCAGGGTCGAGCAGTACTTC
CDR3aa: CASSSRVEQYF

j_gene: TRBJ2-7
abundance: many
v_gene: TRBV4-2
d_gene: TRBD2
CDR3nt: TGTGCCAGCAGCCCCGCACAACTAGCGGGAGGTGCCGAGCAGTACTTC
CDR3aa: CASSPAQLAGGAEQYF

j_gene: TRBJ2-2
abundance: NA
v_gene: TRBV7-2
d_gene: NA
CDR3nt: TGTGCCAGCAGCTTAGTGTCACTTAACACCGGGGAGCTGTTTTTT
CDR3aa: CASSLVSLNTGELFF

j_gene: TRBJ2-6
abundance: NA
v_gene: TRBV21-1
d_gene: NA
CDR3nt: TGTGCCAGCAGCTCAGGGGGACTGGGCTCTGGGGCCAACGTCCTGACTTTC
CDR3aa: CASSSGGLGSGANVLTF

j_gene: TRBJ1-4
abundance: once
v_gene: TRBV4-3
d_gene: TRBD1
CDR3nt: TGCGCCAGCAGCCAAGTCCTGCCAGGGGGCGCCTCAACTAATGAAAAACTGTTTTTT
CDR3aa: CASSQVLPGGASTNEKLFF

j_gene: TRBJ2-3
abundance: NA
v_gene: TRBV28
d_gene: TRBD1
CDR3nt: TGTGCCAGCAGATGGACAGGCAGCACAGATACGCAGTATTTT
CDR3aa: CASRWTGSTDTQYF

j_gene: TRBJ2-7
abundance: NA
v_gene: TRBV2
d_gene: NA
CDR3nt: TGTGCCAGCAGAGAGACAGAGAGCTCCTACGAGCAGTACTTC
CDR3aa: CASRETESSYEQYF

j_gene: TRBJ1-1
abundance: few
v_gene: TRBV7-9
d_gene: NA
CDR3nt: TGTGCCAGCAGCCATGGGTCGGGGAACACTGAAGCTTTCTTT
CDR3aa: CASSHGSGNTEAFF

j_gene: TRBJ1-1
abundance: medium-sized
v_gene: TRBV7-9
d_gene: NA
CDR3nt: TGTGCCAGCCTTGATACAGGTATTGGGAACACTGAAGCTTTCTTT
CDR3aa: CASLDTGIGNTEAFF

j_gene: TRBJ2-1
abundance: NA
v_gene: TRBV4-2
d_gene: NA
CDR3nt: TGTGCCAGCAGCCAAGAACGTACGGGAGTCGCCTACAATGAGCAGTTCTTC
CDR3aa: CASSQERTGVAYNEQFF